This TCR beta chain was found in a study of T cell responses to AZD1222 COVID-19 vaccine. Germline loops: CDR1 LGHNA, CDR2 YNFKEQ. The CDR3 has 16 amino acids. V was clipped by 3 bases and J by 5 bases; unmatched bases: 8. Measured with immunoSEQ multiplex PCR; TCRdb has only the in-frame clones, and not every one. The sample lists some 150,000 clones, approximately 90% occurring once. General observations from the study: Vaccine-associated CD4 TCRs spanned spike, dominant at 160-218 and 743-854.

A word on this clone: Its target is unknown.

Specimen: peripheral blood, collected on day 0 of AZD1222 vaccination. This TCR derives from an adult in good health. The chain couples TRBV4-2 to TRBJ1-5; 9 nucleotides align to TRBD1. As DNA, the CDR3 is TGTGCCAGCAGCCAGGCAGGACAGGGGAACTATCAGCCCCAGCATTTT. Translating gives CASSQAGQGNYQPQHF.